This T cell receptor (beta chain) originates from a study of PD-1 blockade in classical Hodgkin lymphoma. Study-level points and caveats: Patients who responded completely had about the same baseline diversity as newly diagnosed patients. Why repertoires differed is undefined; disease activity or prior therapy possibly contributed.

The CDR3 extends over 14 amino acids. Germline V CDR1 and CDR2: SGHRS, YFSETQ. V dropped 0 bases and J dropped 5; count of bases not matched to a gene: 4. Each and every patient relapsed after autologous stem cell transplantation, and patients got differing brentuximab vedotin exposure. Repertoires were generated with immunoSEQ multiplex PCR, while TCRdb's copy carries only in-frame clones and drops some. The top ten clones hold 27% of a sample with 15,000 to 20,000 clones, more than 75% of them seen once. About this clone: Its specificity is not known.

Material: peripheral blood mononuclear cells (PBMCs), obtained before the second cycle of nivolumab. J is TRBJ2-5 and V is TRBV5-1; 7 nucleotides line up with TRBD1. This TCR derives from a human donor with classical Hodgkin lymphoma. This chain's CDR3 is CASSLDRGGETQYF. CDR3 bases: TGCGCCAGCAGCTTGGACAGGGGCGGGGAGACCCAGTACTTC.